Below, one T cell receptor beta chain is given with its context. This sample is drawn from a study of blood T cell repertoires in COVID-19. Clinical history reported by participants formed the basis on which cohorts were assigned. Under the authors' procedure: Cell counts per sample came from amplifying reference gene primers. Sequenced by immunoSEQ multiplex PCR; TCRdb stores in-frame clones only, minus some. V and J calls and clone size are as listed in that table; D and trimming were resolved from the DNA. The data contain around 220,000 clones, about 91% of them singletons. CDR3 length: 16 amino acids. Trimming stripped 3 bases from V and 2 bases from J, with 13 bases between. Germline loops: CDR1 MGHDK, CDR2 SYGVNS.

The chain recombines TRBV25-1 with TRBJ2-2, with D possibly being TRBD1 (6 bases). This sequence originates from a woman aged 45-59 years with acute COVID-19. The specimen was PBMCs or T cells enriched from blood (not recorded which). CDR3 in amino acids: CASSDTRGTNTGELFF. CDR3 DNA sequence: TGTGCCAGCAGTGACACCAGGGGAACCAACACCGGGGAGCTGTTTTTT.